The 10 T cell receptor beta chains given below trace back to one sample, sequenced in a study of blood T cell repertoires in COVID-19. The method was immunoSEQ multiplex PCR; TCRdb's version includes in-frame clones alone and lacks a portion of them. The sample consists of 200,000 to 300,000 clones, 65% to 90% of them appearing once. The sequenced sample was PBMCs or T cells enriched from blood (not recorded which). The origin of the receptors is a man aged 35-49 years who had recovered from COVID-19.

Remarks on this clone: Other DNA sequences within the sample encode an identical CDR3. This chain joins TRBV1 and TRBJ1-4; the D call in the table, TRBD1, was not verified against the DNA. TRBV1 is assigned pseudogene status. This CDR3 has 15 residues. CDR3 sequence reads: CTSRHTGAPNEKLFF. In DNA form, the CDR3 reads TGCACCAGCAGACACACAGGGGCGCCTAATGAAAAATTGTTTTTT.

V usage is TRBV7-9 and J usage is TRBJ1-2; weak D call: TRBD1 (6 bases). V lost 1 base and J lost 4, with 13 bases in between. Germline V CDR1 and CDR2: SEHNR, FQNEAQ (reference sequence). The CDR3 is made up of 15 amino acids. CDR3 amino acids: CASSLGYRERYGYTF. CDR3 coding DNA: TGTGCCAGCAGCTTAGGGTACAGGGAACGCTATGGCTACACCTTC. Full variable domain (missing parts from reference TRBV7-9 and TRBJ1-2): DTGVSQNPRHKITKRGQNVTFRCDPISEHNRLYWYRQTLGQGPEFLTYFQNEAQLEKSRLLSDRFSAERPKGSFSTLEIQRTEQGDSAMYLCASSLGYRERYGYTFGSGTRLTVV.

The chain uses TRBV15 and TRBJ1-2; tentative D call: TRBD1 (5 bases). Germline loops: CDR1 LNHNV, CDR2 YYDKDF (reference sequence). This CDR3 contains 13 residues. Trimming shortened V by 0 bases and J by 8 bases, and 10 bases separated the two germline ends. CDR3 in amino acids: CATSRDRAWGYTF. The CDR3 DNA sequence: TGTGCCACCAGCAGAGACAGGGCCTGGGGCTACACCTTC.

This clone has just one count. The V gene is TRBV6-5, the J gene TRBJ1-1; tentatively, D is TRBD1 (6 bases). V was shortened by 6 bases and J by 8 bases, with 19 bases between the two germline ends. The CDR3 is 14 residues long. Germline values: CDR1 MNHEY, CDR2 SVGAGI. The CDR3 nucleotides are TGTGCCAGCAGCCCAGACGGGGGGCGAAAGGAAGCTTTCTTT. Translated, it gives CASSPDGGRKEAFF.

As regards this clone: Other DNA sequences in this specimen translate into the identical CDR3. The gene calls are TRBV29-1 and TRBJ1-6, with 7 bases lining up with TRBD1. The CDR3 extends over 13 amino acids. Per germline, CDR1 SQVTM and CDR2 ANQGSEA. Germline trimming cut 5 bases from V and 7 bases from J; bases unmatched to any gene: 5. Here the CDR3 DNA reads TGCAGCGTTCGGCAGGGGGGCAATTCACCCCTCCACTTT. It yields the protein CSVRQGGNSPLHF.

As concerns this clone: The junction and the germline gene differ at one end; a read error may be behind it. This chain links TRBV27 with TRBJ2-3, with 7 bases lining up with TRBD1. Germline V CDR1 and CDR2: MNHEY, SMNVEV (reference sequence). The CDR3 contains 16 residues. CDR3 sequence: CAGSLSGTVSPDTQYF. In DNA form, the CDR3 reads TGTGCCGGCAGTTTATCCGGGACAGTCTCCCCAGATACGCAGTATTTT.

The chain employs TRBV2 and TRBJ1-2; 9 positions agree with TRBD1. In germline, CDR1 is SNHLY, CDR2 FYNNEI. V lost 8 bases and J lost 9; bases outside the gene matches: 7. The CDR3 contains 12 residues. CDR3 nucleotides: TGTGCCAGCCGGGACAGGGACTTTTGCTACACCTTC. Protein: CASRDRDFCYTF.

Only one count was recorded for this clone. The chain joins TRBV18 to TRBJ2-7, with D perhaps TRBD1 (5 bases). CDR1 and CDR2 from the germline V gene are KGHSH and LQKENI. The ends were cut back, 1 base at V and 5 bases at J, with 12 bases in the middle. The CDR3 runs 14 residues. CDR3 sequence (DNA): TGTGCCAGCTCACCACTCGGGCAGGGCAACGAGCAGTACTTC. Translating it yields CASSPLGQGNEQYF.

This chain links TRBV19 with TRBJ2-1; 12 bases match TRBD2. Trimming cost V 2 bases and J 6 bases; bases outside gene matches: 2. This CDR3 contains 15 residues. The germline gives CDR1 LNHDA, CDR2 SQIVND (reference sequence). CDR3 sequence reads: CASSILAGGPNEQFF. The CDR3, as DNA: TGTGCCAGTAGTATACTAGCGGGAGGGCCCAATGAGCAGTTCTTC.

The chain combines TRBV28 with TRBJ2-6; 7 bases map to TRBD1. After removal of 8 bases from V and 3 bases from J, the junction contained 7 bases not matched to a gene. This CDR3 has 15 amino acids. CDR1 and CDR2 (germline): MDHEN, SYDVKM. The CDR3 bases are TGTGCCAGCGGAGACAGGGTCGGTGGGGCCAACGTCCTGACTTTC. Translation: CASGDRVGGANVLTF.